The entry below describes one T cell receptor beta chain. Germline lookup yields CDR1 MGHDK and CDR2 SYGVNS. The CDR3 is 15 residues long. TCRdb reprocessed the 5' RACE reads, keeping one entry per CDR3 protein, no DNA. The sample includes about 420,000 distinct CDR3 sequences. These data are taken from a study of monozygotic twins with inflammatory bowel disease. The chain couples TRBV25-1 to TRBJ1-4; without DNA, the TCRdb call of TRBD1 cannot be checked. The TCR sequence derives from a human donor with ulcerative colitis or Crohn's disease, or a healthy co-twin of an affected twin (not recorded which). The sequencing sample was made of blood. CDR3 amino acids: CASSGTGWTNEKLFF.